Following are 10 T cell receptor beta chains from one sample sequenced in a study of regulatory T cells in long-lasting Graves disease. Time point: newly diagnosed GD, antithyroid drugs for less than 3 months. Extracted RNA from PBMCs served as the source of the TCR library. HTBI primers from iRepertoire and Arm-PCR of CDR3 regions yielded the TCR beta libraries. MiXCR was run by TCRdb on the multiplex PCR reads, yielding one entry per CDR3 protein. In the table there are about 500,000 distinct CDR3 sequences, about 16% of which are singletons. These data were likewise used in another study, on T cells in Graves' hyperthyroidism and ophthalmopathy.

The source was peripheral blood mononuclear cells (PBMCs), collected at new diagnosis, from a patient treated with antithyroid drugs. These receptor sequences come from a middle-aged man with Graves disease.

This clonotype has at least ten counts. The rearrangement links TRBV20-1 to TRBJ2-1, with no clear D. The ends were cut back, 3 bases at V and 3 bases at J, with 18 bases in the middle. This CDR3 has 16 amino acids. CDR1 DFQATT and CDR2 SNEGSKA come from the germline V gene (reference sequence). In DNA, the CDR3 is TGCAGTGCTAGTGCGCCCCTAAGAGGTGTCTACAATGAGCAGTTCTTC. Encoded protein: CSASAPLRGVYNEQFF.

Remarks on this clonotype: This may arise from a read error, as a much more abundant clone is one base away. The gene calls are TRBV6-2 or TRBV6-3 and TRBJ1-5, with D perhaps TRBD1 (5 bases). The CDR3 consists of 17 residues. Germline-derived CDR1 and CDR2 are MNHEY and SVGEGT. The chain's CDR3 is CASSPKSSPGPNQPRHF. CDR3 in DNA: TGTGCCAGCAGTCCCAAATCCTCCCCGGGGCCCAATCAGCCCCGGCATTTT.

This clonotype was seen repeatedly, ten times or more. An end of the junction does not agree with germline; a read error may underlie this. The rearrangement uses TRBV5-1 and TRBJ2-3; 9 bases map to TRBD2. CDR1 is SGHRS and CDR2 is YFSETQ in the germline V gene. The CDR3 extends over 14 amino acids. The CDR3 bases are TGTGCCAGCAGCCCAGGACTAGCGACAGATACGCAGTATTTT. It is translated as CASSPGLATDTQYF.

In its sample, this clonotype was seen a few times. CDR3 nucleotides: TGTGCCAGCAGCCTCATCGGGGACATTCAGTACTTC. Translated: CASSLIGDIQYF. The chain is built from TRBV7-9 and TRBJ2-4; possible D gene TRBD2, 5 bases. Germline CDR1 reads SEHNR; CDR2 reads FQNEAQ (reference sequence). V lost 5 bases and J lost 8, with 10 bases in between. The CDR3 is made up of 12 amino acids.

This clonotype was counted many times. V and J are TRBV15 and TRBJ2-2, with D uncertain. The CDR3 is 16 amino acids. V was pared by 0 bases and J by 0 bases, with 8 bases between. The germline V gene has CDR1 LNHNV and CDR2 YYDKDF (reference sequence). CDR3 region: CATSRDGRPNTGELFF. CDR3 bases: TGTGCCACCAGCAGAGATGGGCGACCGAACACCGGGGAGCTGTTTTTT.

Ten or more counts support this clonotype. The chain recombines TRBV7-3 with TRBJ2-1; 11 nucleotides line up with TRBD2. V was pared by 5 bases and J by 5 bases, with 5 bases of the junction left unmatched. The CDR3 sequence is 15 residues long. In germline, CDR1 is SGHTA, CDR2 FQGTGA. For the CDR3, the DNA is TGTGCCAGCAGCCAAATAGCGGGAGGGCACAATGAGCAGTTCTTC. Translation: CASSQIAGGHNEQFF.

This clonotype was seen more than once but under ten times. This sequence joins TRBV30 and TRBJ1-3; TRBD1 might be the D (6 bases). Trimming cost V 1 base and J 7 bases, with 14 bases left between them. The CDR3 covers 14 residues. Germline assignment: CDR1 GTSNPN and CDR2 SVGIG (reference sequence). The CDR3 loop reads CAWSGQDGWNTIYF. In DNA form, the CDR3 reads TGTGCCTGGAGTGGACAGGACGGATGGAACACCATATATTTT.

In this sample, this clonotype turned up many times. The CDR3 region has the DNA TGTGCCAGCAGTTTGGGATCCAGGGTGGGTGGCAATCAGCCCCAGCATTTT. It is translated as CASSLGSRVGGNQPQHF. J is TRBJ1-5 and V is TRBV12-3 or TRBV12-4; tentative D call: TRBD1 (5 bases). V was clipped by 3 bases and J by 2 bases, with 17 bases between them. The CDR3 is made up of 17 amino acids.

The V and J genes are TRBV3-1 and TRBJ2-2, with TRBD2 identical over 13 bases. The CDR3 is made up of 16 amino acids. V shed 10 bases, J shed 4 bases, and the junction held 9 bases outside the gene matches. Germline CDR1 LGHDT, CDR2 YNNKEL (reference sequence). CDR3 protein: CATQTSGRRATGELFF. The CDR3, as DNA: TGTGCCACCCAGACTAGCGGGAGGAGGGCCACCGGGGAGCTGTTTTTT.

Written as DNA, the CDR3 is TGTGCCAGCAGTTTGGCAGGGGCCCACACCGGGGAGCTGTTTTTT. Its protein product is CASSLAGAHTGELFF. The rearrangement joins TRBV28 to TRBJ2-2; weak D call: TRBD1 (6 bases). Trimming left V 3 bases short and J 3 bases short, with 11 bases between. Germline V gene sequence: CDR1 MDHEN, CDR2 SYDVKM. This CDR3 spans 15 amino acids.